This is a list of T cell receptor beta chains from one sample in a study of T cell responses to AZD1222 COVID-19 vaccine. Profiled with immunoSEQ multiplex PCR; TCRdb holds only in-frame clones, not every one. The sample holds some 96,000 clones, around 87% seen once. Sequenced material: peripheral blood, taken on day 0 of AZD1222 vaccination. These receptors originate from an adult in good health. The CDR3 runs from the conserved cysteine through the conserved F or W. The order of the fields is D gene, clone size, J gene, V gene, CDR3 DNA, CDR3 protein. A D gene is named only where the DNA matches it firmly. The size entry is marked missing in some rows and otherwise reads once, few, many or a size class.

d_gene: TRBD1
abundance: .
j_gene: TRBJ1-3
v_gene: TRBV11-2
CDR3nt: TGTGCCAGCAGCCTAGACAGGGTCTCGGGAAACACCATATATTTT
CDR3aa: CASSLDRVSGNTIYF

d_gene: TRBD1
abundance: once
j_gene: TRBJ2-7
v_gene: TRBV4-1
CDR3nt: TGCGCCAGCAGCCACGGGACAGGGCAGTACGAGCAGTACTTC
CDR3aa: CASSHGTGQYEQYF

d_gene: .
abundance: .
j_gene: TRBJ2-1
v_gene: TRBV5-6
CDR3nt: TGTGCCAGCAGCTTGGAAACGGCATTTCACAATGAGCAGTTCTTC
CDR3aa: CASSLETAFHNEQFF

d_gene: TRBD1
abundance: .
j_gene: TRBJ1-1
v_gene: TRBV6-5
CDR3nt: TGTGCCAGCAGTACAGGGGGGACTGAAGCTTTCTTT
CDR3aa: CASSTGGTEAFF

d_gene: .
abundance: .
j_gene: TRBJ2-1
v_gene: TRBV7-2
CDR3nt: TGTGCCAGCAGCTTAGCGCGGAGGAATGAGCAGTTCTTC
CDR3aa: CASSLARRNEQFF

d_gene: .
abundance: .
j_gene: TRBJ2-3
v_gene: TRBV7-9
CDR3nt: TGTGCCAGCAGCTTAGTTGGAGATACGCAGTATTTT
CDR3aa: CASSLVGDTQYF

d_gene: TRBD1
abundance: .
j_gene: TRBJ2-7
v_gene: TRBV27
CDR3nt: TGTGCCAGCAGTTCTAGGAGGACAGGGACCTACGAGCAGTACTTC
CDR3aa: CASSSRRTGTYEQYF

d_gene: .
abundance: few
j_gene: TRBJ1-5
v_gene: TRBV19
CDR3nt: TGTGCCAGTAGTAATCAGCCCCAGCATTTT
CDR3aa: CASSNQPQHF

d_gene: TRBD2
abundance: .
j_gene: TRBJ2-1
v_gene: TRBV29-1
CDR3nt: TGCAGCGTTAGCCGACTAGCGGTTAACTACAATGAGCAGTTCTTC
CDR3aa: CSVSRLAVNYNEQFF

d_gene: TRBD1
abundance: once
j_gene: TRBJ1-1
v_gene: TRBV6-5
CDR3nt: TGTGCCAGCAGGGGGACAGGGGTACGTGAAGCTTTCTTT
CDR3aa: CASRGTGVREAFF

d_gene: TRBD1
abundance: .
j_gene: TRBJ1-2
v_gene: TRBV12-3/TRBV12-4
CDR3nt: TGTGCCAGCAGTAAACAGGGGGCCTATGGCTACACCTTC
CDR3aa: CASSKQGAYGYTF

d_gene: TRBD2
abundance: .
j_gene: TRBJ2-7
v_gene: TRBV3-1/TRBV3-2
CDR3nt: TGTGCCAGCAGCCAAGGGATAGCGGGAGGGCACTACGAGCAGTACTTC
CDR3aa: CASSQGIAGGHYEQYF

d_gene: TRBD1
abundance: .
j_gene: TRBJ2-3
v_gene: TRBV9
CDR3nt: TGTGCCAGCAGCGTAGCTAGGACAGGGGGCCTCACAGATACGCAGTATTTT
CDR3aa: CASSVARTGGLTDTQYF

d_gene: .
abundance: few
j_gene: TRBJ1-5
v_gene: TRBV12-3/TRBV12-4
CDR3nt: TGTGCCAGCAACGTGGGAAGGAATCAGCCCCAGCATTTT
CDR3aa: CASNVGRNQPQHF

d_gene: TRBD2
abundance: .
j_gene: TRBJ2-7
v_gene: TRBV27
CDR3nt: TGTGCCAGCAGTTTATCGGGACTAGCGAGGCAGTACTTC
CDR3aa: CASSLSGLARQYF

d_gene: TRBD2
abundance: .
j_gene: TRBJ2-1
v_gene: TRBV29-1
CDR3nt: TGCAGCGTTGAAGACTTACAGCGGGAGTCCTATGAGCAGTTCTTC
CDR3aa: CSVEDLQRESYEQFF

d_gene: .
abundance: .
j_gene: TRBJ1-3
v_gene: TRBV30
CDR3nt: TGTGCCTGGAGTGTCTTTTCAAGATCCAGAAACACCATATATTTT
CDR3aa: CAWSVFSRSRNTIYF

d_gene: .
abundance: medium-sized
j_gene: TRBJ2-6
v_gene: TRBV15
CDR3nt: TGTGCCACCAGCAGAGATGCGGGCTCTGGGGCCAACGTCCTGACTTTC
CDR3aa: CATSRDAGSGANVLTF

d_gene: .
abundance: once
j_gene: TRBJ2-1
v_gene: TRBV10-3
CDR3nt: TGTGCCATCAGTGAGTTTGGAGCTCGCGGCAATGAGCAGTTCTTC
CDR3aa: CAISEFGARGNEQFF

d_gene: TRBD2
abundance: .
j_gene: TRBJ2-1
v_gene: TRBV6-5
CDR3nt: TGTGCCACCCACTCTAGCGGGCCTCACAATGAGCAGTTCTTC
CDR3aa: CATHSSGPHNEQFF

d_gene: .
abundance: .
j_gene: TRBJ2-2
v_gene: TRBV15
CDR3nt: TGTGCCACCAGCAGAGATCTCTTGGACACCGGGGAGCTGTTTTTT
CDR3aa: CATSRDLLDTGELFF

d_gene: TRBD2
abundance: .
j_gene: TRBJ2-7
v_gene: TRBV4-1
CDR3nt: TGCGCCAGCAGCCAAGTAGTAGCGGGAGGAAACTACGAGCAGTACTTC
CDR3aa: CASSQVVAGGNYEQYF

d_gene: .
abundance: .
j_gene: TRBJ1-2
v_gene: TRBV27
CDR3nt: TGTGCCAGCAGAGGGCCACGCTATGGCTACACCTTC
CDR3aa: CASRGPRYGYTF

d_gene: TRBD1
abundance: .
j_gene: TRBJ1-5
v_gene: TRBV7-9
CDR3nt: TGTGCCAGCAGCTTAGCGGGGACAGGTTATAGCAATCAGCCCCAGCATTTT
CDR3aa: CASSLAGTGYSNQPQHF

d_gene: .
abundance: .
j_gene: TRBJ2-1
v_gene: TRBV5-1
CDR3nt: TGCGCCTCAGCCCTAGAGTCGTACAATGAGCAGTTCTTC
CDR3aa: CASALESYNEQFF

d_gene: TRBD1
abundance: .
j_gene: TRBJ2-3
v_gene: TRBV19
CDR3nt: TGTGCCAGTAGTCGAGGGGGCGCAGATACGCAGTATTTT
CDR3aa: CASSRGGADTQYF

d_gene: .
abundance: few
j_gene: TRBJ1-2
v_gene: TRBV3-1/TRBV3-2
CDR3nt: TGTGCCAGCAGCCAAGAAATCGGCGGAGGCTACACCTTC
CDR3aa: CASSQEIGGGYTF

d_gene: .
abundance: .
j_gene: TRBJ1-4
v_gene: TRBV12-2
CDR3nt: TGTGCAAGTCCCGGACAGGGGACAGCTGAAAAACTGTTTTTT
CDR3aa: CASPGQGTAEKLFF

d_gene: TRBD2
abundance: .
j_gene: TRBJ2-3
v_gene: TRBV3-1/TRBV3-2
CDR3nt: TGTGCCAGCAGCCAAGTTGCGGGAGGGCCAGATACGCAGTATTTT
CDR3aa: CASSQVAGGPDTQYF

d_gene: TRBD1
abundance: .
j_gene: TRBJ2-6
v_gene: TRBV5-1
CDR3nt: TGCGCCAGCAGCGGGACAGCCTCTGGGGCCAACGTCCTGACTTTC
CDR3aa: CASSGTASGANVLTF

d_gene: TRBD1
abundance: .
j_gene: TRBJ2-2
v_gene: TRBV3-1/TRBV3-2
CDR3nt: TGTGCCAGCAGCCCGAGGACAGGGGTCGGGGAGCTGTTTTTT
CDR3aa: CASSPRTGVGELFF

d_gene: TRBD2
abundance: once
j_gene: TRBJ2-7
v_gene: TRBV27
CDR3nt: TGTGCCAGCAGCCTTAGCGGGAGCACCCACGAGCAGTACTTC
CDR3aa: CASSLSGSTHEQYF

d_gene: TRBD1
abundance: .
j_gene: TRBJ2-2
v_gene: TRBV7-3
CDR3nt: TGTGCCAGCAGCGGGGGGACAGGCGTCACCGGGGAGCTGTTTTTT
CDR3aa: CASSGGTGVTGELFF

d_gene: .
abundance: .
j_gene: TRBJ1-4
v_gene: TRBV23-1
CDR3nt: TGCGCCAGCAGTCAATCGGCGGACAGAGCGAGACTGGACTTTATCCGTTTTAATGAAAAACTGTTTTTT
CDR3aa: CASSQSADRARLDFIRFNEKLFF

d_gene: .
abundance: .
j_gene: TRBJ2-1
v_gene: TRBV9
CDR3nt: TGTGCCAGCAGGGGGCACAATGAGCAGTTCTTC
CDR3aa: CASRGHNEQFF

d_gene: TRBD1
abundance: once
j_gene: TRBJ1-4
v_gene: TRBV28
CDR3nt: TGTGCCAGCAGTAAACAGGGGATGGGTGAAAAACTGTTTTTT
CDR3aa: CASSKQGMGEKLFF

d_gene: TRBD1
abundance: .
j_gene: TRBJ1-4
v_gene: TRBV5-1
CDR3nt: TGCGCCAGCAGCCTGGGACAGGGTAACGAAAAACTGTTTTTT
CDR3aa: CASSLGQGNEKLFF

d_gene: .
abundance: .
j_gene: TRBJ2-7
v_gene: TRBV19
CDR3nt: TGTGCCAGTAAGTCCAGTGGCAGACAAGAGCAGTACTTC
CDR3aa: CASKSSGRQEQYF

d_gene: .
abundance: .
j_gene: TRBJ1-1
v_gene: TRBV6-6
CDR3nt: TGTGCCAGCAGTTACTCGAGAGGGGAGGAAGCTTTCTTT
CDR3aa: CASSYSRGEEAFF

d_gene: .
abundance: .
j_gene: TRBJ2-2
v_gene: TRBV12-3/TRBV12-4
CDR3nt: TGTGCCAGCAGTTTACTTCTCGGGGAGCTGTTTTTT
CDR3aa: CASSLLLGELFF

d_gene: TRBD1
abundance: .
j_gene: TRBJ1-4
v_gene: TRBV6-5
CDR3nt: TGTGCCAGCGGAACAGGGGGCGCATCTAATGAAAAACTGTTTTTT
CDR3aa: CASGTGGASNEKLFF

d_gene: .
abundance: once
j_gene: TRBJ1-5
v_gene: TRBV28
CDR3nt: TGTGCCAGCAGGGCTAATCAGCCCCAGCATTTT
CDR3aa: CASRANQPQHF

d_gene: .
abundance: .
j_gene: TRBJ2-7
v_gene: TRBV10-3
CDR3nt: TGTGCCATCAGTGAGGTCCAAATCTCCTACGAGCAGTACTTC
CDR3aa: CAISEVQISYEQYF

d_gene: .
abundance: .
j_gene: TRBJ1-5
v_gene: TRBV2
CDR3nt: TGTGCCAGCAGTGAAGGCCATAGAAATAGCAATCAGCCCCAGCATTTT
CDR3aa: CASSEGHRNSNQPQHF

d_gene: TRBD1
abundance: .
j_gene: TRBJ1-6
v_gene: TRBV10-3
CDR3nt: TGTGCCATCAGTGCAGGACAGGGGACGGGTAATTCACCCCTCCACTTT
CDR3aa: CAISAGQGTGNSPLHF

d_gene: TRBD1
abundance: .
j_gene: TRBJ1-5
v_gene: TRBV19
CDR3nt: TGTGCCAGTAGTGCCGACAGGGTGCAGCCCCAGCATTTT
CDR3aa: CASSADRVQPQHF

d_gene: TRBD1
abundance: .
j_gene: TRBJ1-3
v_gene: TRBV7-9
CDR3nt: TGTGCCAGCAGCCCCGGGACAGGCACTGGAAACACCATATATTTT
CDR3aa: CASSPGTGTGNTIYF

d_gene: .
abundance: .
j_gene: TRBJ2-6
v_gene: TRBV6-4
CDR3nt: TGTGCCAGCAGTGACTCGAGCAAGGGGGCCAACGTCCTGACTTTC
CDR3aa: CASSDSSKGANVLTF

d_gene: TRBD1
abundance: medium-sized
j_gene: TRBJ1-5
v_gene: TRBV28
CDR3nt: TGTGCCAGCAACCACCGGGACAGGGGTATTGATTTT
CDR3aa: CASNHRDRGIDF

d_gene: .
abundance: .
j_gene: TRBJ2-7
v_gene: TRBV7-3
CDR3nt: TGTGCCAGCAGCTTATGGGGGAGTCGGTCCGAGCAGTACTTC
CDR3aa: CASSLWGSRSEQYF

d_gene: .
abundance: few
j_gene: TRBJ2-7
v_gene: TRBV28
CDR3nt: TGTGCCAGCAGTACAGGGATCGAGCAGTACTTC
CDR3aa: CASSTGIEQYF

d_gene: .
abundance: many
j_gene: TRBJ1-1
v_gene: TRBV5-4
CDR3nt: TGTGCCAGCAGCTTGTTGGGGGGCACTGAAGCTTTCTTT
CDR3aa: CASSLLGGTEAFF

d_gene: .
abundance: once
j_gene: TRBJ2-1
v_gene: TRBV7-9
CDR3nt: TGTGCCAGCAGCTCGGACACAGGTATAAGTGAGCAGTTCTTC
CDR3aa: CASSSDTGISEQFF

d_gene: TRBD2
abundance: once
j_gene: TRBJ2-1
v_gene: TRBV12-5
CDR3nt: TGTGCTAGTGCCCTTGGGACTAGCAACTACAATGAGCAGTTCTTC
CDR3aa: CASALGTSNYNEQFF

d_gene: .
abundance: .
j_gene: TRBJ1-6
v_gene: TRBV30
CDR3nt: TGTGCCTGGAATGACCGGGCCAAGGGCCGGGGTTCACCCCTCCACTTT
CDR3aa: CAWNDRAKGRGSPLHF

d_gene: TRBD1
abundance: once
j_gene: TRBJ2-4
v_gene: TRBV13
CDR3nt: TGTGCCAGCAGCTTAGCCGGGACAGGAAAAAACATTCAGTACTTC
CDR3aa: CASSLAGTGKNIQYF

d_gene: .
abundance: .
j_gene: TRBJ1-1
v_gene: TRBV9
CDR3nt: TGTGCCAGCAGCGTAGTGGGGCAGGCTGGAAACACTGAAGCTTTCTTT
CDR3aa: CASSVVGQAGNTEAFF

d_gene: .
abundance: .
j_gene: TRBJ1-1
v_gene: TRBV3-1/TRBV3-2
CDR3nt: TGTGCCTCCCGACTGAACACTGAAGCTTTCTTT
CDR3aa: CASRLNTEAFF

d_gene: .
abundance: .
j_gene: TRBJ2-7
v_gene: TRBV7-9
CDR3nt: TGTGCCAGCAGCCAAAGGGACACGAATTACGAGCAGTACTTC
CDR3aa: CASSQRDTNYEQYF

d_gene: .
abundance: .
j_gene: TRBJ2-7
v_gene: TRBV10-1
CDR3nt: TGCGCCAGCAGTGAGTCCTCGGACCCCGCCTACGAGCAGTACTTC
CDR3aa: CASSESSDPAYEQYF